A single sample is the source of the 8 T cell receptor beta chains below, sequenced in a study of T cells in Graves' hyperthyroidism and ophthalmopathy. It was RNA transcripts that yielded the amplified TCR beta CDR3 regions. In the first-round RT-PCR of the TCR CDR3, the HTBI primer set was used. A single record per CDR3 protein comes from TCRdb applying MiXCR to the multiplex PCR reads. The sample has approximately 570,000 distinct CDR3 sequences; around 20% are singletons. Specimen: blood. The receptor source for this set is a middle-aged man with Graves' ophthalmopathy.

This clonotype occurred once. This chain links TRBV7-2 with TRBJ2-7, with TRBD1 identical over 8 bases. Unmatched junction bases numbered 6, after V lost 5 bases and J lost 6 bases. Germline V gene sequence: CDR1 SGHTA, CDR2 FQGNSA. The CDR3 spans 13 residues. The CDR3 loop is CASSGTGTGEQYF. In nucleotides, the CDR3 is TGTGCCAGCAGCGGAACCGGGACAGGCGAGCAGTACTTC.

The chain combines TRBV12-3 or TRBV12-4 with TRBJ1-1; 9 nucleotides line up with TRBD1. V lost 5 bases to trimming and J lost 0 bases; unmatched junction nucleotides: 4. The CDR3 consists of 15 residues. CDR3 sequence reads: CASSGTGGLNTEAFF. CDR3 sequence (DNA): TGTGCCAGCAGTGGAACAGGGGGCCTGAACACTGAAGCTTTCTTT.

This clonotype was found many times. The chain joins TRBV28 to TRBJ2-5; D ambiguous. The ends were cut back, 5 bases at V and 10 bases at J, with 11 bases in the middle. Germline V gene lookup returns CDR1 MDHEN and CDR2 SYDVKM. The CDR3 covers 11 residues. DNA of the CDR3: TGTGCCAGCAGTCTCCGGGCTGGCCAGTACTTC. As protein: CASSLRAGQYF.

This clonotype was seen a handful of times. V and J are TRBV6-2 or TRBV6-3 and TRBJ2-4; 10 nucleotides align to TRBD2. The germline V gene encodes CDR1 MNHEY and CDR2 SVGEGT. The CDR3 extends over 19 amino acids. The junction had 14 bases not matched to a gene; V was cut back by 5 bases and J by 1 base. The CDR3 bases are TGTGCCAGCAGTCCCACAGCGGGGGGGCGCAACATGGCCAAAAACATTCAGTACTTC. Amino acids: CASSPTAGGRNMAKNIQYF.

The chain is built from TRBV20-1 and TRBJ2-7; no definite D call. Deletions cut 3 bases from V and 2 bases from J, with 11 bases between. Germline CDR1 reads DFQATT; CDR2 reads SNEGSKA (reference sequence). This CDR3 is built from 13 residues. The CDR3 loop is CSASVPTAYEQYF. The CDR3 DNA sequence: TGCAGTGCTAGTGTTCCCACCGCCTACGAGCAGTACTTC.

Only a few counts were recorded for this clonotype. This sequence joins TRBV6-1 and TRBJ1-6, with D maybe TRBD1 (6 bases). Germline lookup yields CDR1 MNHNS and CDR2 SASEGT. Trimming left V 3 bases short and J 3 bases short, with 12 bases between. The CDR3 runs to 16 residues. The CDR3 here is CASSDASRGYNSPLHF. CDR3 nucleotide sequence: TGTGCCAGCAGTGATGCTTCCAGGGGCTATAATTCACCCCTCCACTTT.

This clonotype was recorded a few times. This sequence joins TRBV7-2 and TRBJ2-3; no definite D call. Germline V gives CDR1 SGHTA, CDR2 FQGNSA. This CDR3 is 14 amino acids long. With 5 bases removed from V and 2 bases from J, the gap between germline ends came to 11 bases. The CDR3 here is CASSRNGATDTQYF. The CDR3 nucleotides are TGTGCCAGCAGCCGGAACGGCGCCACAGATACGCAGTATTTT.

This clonotype showed up many times. J is TRBJ2-5 and V is TRBV11-2; TRBD2 matches 9 bases. This CDR3 spans 16 amino acids. V lost 1 base to trimming and J lost 2 bases; unmatched junction nucleotides: 5. Germline V gene sequence: CDR1 SGHAT, CDR2 FQNNGV. The CDR3 region is CASSLGGLAGQETQYF. The CDR3 nucleotides read TGTGCCAGCAGCTTAGGTGGGCTAGCGGGGCAAGAGACCCAGTACTTC.